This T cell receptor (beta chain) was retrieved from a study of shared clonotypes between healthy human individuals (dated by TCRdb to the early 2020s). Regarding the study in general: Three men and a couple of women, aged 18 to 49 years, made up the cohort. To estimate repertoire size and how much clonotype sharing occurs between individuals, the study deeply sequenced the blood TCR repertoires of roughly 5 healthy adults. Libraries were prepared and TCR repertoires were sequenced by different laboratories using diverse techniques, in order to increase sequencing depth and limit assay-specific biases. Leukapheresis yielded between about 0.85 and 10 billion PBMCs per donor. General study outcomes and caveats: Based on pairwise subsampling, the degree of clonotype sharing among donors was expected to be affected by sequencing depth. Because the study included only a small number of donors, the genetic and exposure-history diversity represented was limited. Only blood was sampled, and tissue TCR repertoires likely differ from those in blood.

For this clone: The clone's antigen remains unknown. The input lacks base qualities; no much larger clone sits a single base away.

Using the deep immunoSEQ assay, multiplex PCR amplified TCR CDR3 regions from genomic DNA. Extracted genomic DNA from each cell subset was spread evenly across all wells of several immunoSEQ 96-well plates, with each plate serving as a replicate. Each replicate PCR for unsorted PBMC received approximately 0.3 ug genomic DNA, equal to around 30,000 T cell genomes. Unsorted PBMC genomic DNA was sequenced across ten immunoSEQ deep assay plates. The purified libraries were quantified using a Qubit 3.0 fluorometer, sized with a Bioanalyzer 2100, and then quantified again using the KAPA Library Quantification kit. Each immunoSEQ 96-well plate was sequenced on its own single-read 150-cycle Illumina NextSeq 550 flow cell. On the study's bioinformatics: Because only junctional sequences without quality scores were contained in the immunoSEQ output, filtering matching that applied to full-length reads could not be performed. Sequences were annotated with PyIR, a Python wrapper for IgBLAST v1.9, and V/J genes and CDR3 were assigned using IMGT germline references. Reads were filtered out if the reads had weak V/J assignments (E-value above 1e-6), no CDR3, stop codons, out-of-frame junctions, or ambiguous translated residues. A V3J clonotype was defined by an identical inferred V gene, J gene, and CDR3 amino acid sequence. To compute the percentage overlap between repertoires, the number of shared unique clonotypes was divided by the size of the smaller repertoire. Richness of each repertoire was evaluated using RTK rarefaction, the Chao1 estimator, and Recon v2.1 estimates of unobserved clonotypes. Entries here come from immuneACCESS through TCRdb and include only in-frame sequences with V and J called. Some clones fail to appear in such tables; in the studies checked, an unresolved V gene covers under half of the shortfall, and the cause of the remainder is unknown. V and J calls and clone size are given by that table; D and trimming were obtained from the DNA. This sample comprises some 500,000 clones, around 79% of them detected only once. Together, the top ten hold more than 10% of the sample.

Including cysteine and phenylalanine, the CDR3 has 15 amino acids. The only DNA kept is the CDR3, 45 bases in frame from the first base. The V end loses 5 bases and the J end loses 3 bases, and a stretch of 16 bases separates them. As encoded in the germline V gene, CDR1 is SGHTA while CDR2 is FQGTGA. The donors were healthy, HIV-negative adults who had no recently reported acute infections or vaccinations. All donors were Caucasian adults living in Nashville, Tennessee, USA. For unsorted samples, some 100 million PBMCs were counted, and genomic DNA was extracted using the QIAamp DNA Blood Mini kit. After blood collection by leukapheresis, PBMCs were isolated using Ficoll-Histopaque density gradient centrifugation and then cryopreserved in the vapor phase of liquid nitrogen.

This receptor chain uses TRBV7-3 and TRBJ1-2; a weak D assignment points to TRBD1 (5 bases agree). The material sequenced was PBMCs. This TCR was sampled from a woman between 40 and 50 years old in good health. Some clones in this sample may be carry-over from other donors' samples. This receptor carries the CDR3 CASSPAGGGDYGYTF. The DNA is TGTGCCAGCAGCCCGGCCGGGGGGGGAGACTATGGCTACACCTTC.